The 31 T cell receptor beta chains in this list originate from one sample, sequenced in a study of T cell responses to AZD1222 COVID-19 vaccine. Here immunoSEQ multiplex PCR was the method, and the copy in TCRdb shows in-frame clones only, minus some. The repertoire holds 180,000 or so clones, with around 90% as singletons. The source was peripheral blood, collected on day 0 of AZD1222 vaccination. Every receptor here comes from an adult in good health.

The rearrangement uses TRBV6-2 or TRBV6-3 and TRBJ2-7; no firm D call. V was clipped by 0 bases and J by 0 bases, with 6 bases between them. Germline assignment: CDR1 MNHEY and CDR2 SVGEGT. The CDR3 consists of 14 residues. CDR3 nucleotide sequence: TGTGCCAGCAGTTACTCGCTTAGCTCCTACGAGCAGTACTTC. Translation: CASSYSLSSYEQYF.

The rearrangement links TRBV7-2 to TRBJ2-7; tentative D call: TRBD2 (6 bases). CDR1 is SGHTA, CDR2 FQGNSA, per germline. The CDR3 runs 15 residues. V was trimmed by 5 bases and J by 6 bases, leaving 20 bases between them. The CDR3 spells CASSLDITIGSEQYF. CDR3 DNA: TGTGCCAGCAGCCTAGACATCACCATCGGGAGCGAGCAGTACTTC.

A note on this clone: Other DNA sequences in the sample encode the same CDR3. The rearrangement uses TRBV30 and TRBJ1-2; the D is unclear. CDR3 length: 13 amino acids. Germline values: CDR1 GTSNPN, CDR2 SVGIG (reference sequence). Deletions cut 0 bases from V and 2 bases from J, with 7 bases between. The CDR3 coding sequence is TGTGCCTGGAGTGTAAGCAGAAACTATGGCTACACCTTC. Translation gives CAWSVSRNYGYTF.

This chain connects TRBV13 to TRBJ2-1; TRBD2 matches 9 bases. The CDR3 runs to 17 residues. J gave up 3 bases and V 3 bases, and 9 bases lay outside the gene matches. Germline CDR1 is PRHDT and CDR2 is FYEKMQ (reference sequence). CDR3 DNA: TGTGCCAGCAGCTTTAGGGGCGGAGCGGGAGGCTACAATGAGCAGTTCTTC. It translates to CASSFRGGAGGYNEQFF.

The chain has TRBV6-1 and TRBJ1-2; unclear D gene. This CDR3 is 12 amino acids long. Between the trimmed V and J ends, which lost 0 bases and 8 bases, there was a span of 7 bases. Germline V CDR1 and CDR2: MNHNS, SASEGT. The CDR3 protein is CASSEAPGGYTF. CDR3 DNA sequence: TGTGCCAGCAGTGAAGCGCCGGGCGGCTACACCTTC.

This clone was seen a handful of times. This rearrangement joins TRBV2 to TRBJ2-7; 12 bases are a match to TRBD2. Germline assignment: CDR1 SNHLY and CDR2 FYNNEI. The ends lost 7 bases at V and 2 bases at J; junction bases unmatched: 9. This CDR3 is built from 16 residues. In DNA, the CDR3 is TGTGCCAGCAAGACTAGCGGGAGTGCGGGTACCTACGAGCAGTACTTC. It is translated as CASKTSGSAGTYEQYF.

This chain connects TRBV5-4 to TRBJ2-6; no firm D call. The germline gives CDR1 SGHNT, CDR2 YYREEE (reference sequence). V was clipped by 5 bases and J by 2 bases, with 11 bases between them. The CDR3 has 15 amino acids. In nucleotides, the CDR3 is TGTGCCAGCAGGACCGAAAGTGCTGGGGCCAACGTCCTGACTTTC. Translated: CASRTESAGANVLTF.

The V gene is TRBV15, the J gene TRBJ1-1; perhaps TRBD1 as D (6 bases). The length of the CDR3 is 15 residues. With 0 bases removed from V and 7 bases from J, the gap between germline ends came to 15 bases. Germline V gene data show CDR1 as LNHNV and CDR2 as YYDKDF (reference sequence). CDR3 coding DNA: TGTGCCACCAGCAGAGATCCAGGGGTTGGTGTTGAAGCTTTCTTT. Residues: CATSRDPGVGVEAFF.

The genes are TRBV11-2 and TRBJ2-7; 8 nucleotides match TRBD1. From germline, CDR1 is SGHAT and CDR2 FQNNGV. J was trimmed by 5 bases and V by 3 bases; bases with no gene match: 12. The CDR3 runs 16 residues. The CDR3 loop reads CASSFSNPQGADEQYV. CDR3 in DNA: TGTGCCAGCAGCTTTTCAAACCCCCAGGGGGCGGACGAGCAGTACGTC.

The table lists this clone with a few counts. The chain joins TRBV9 to TRBJ1-6; D is undetermined. This CDR3 region has 14 residues. The V and J ends lost 2 bases and 5 bases respectively, with 8 bases between them. CDR1 is SGDLS and CDR2 is YYNGEE in the germline V gene. The CDR3 DNA follows: TGTGCCAGCAGCGTTCGTCAGGATAATTCACCCCTCCACTTT. As protein: CASSVRQDNSPLHF.

V usage is TRBV19 and J usage is TRBJ1-3; D remains unclear. Germline V gene lookup returns CDR1 LNHDA and CDR2 SQIVND (reference sequence). The V and J ends lost 0 bases and 4 bases respectively, with 16 bases between them. The CDR3 totals 17 residues. This CDR3 is CASSIDLGRLSGNTIYF. In nucleotides, the CDR3 is TGTGCCAGTAGTATAGATCTTGGCAGACTCAGCGGAAACACCATATATTTT. The complete variable domain, with remaining parts taken from reference TRBV19 and TRBJ1-3, reads DGGITQSPKYLFRKEGQNVTLSCEQNLNHDAMYWYRQDPGQGLRLIYYSQIVNDFQKGDIAEGYSVSREKKESFPLTVTSAQKNPTAFYLCASSIDLGRLSGNTIYFGEGSWLTVV.

The chain recombines TRBV20-1 with TRBJ1-5; no firm D call. V was cut by 3 bases and J by 0 bases, with 12 bases left in between. There are 15 residues in the CDR3. CDR1 is DFQATT, CDR2 SNEGSKA, per germline (reference sequence). CDR3 coding DNA: TGCAGTGCTAGTCGGCAGATCGATAGCAATCAGCCCCAGCATTTT. Amino acids: CSASRQIDSNQPQHF.

CDR3 nucleotides: TGTGCCAGCAGAGGGGGCCCGAACGGGGCCAACGTCCTGACTTTC. Its protein is CASRGGPNGANVLTF. V is TRBV5-4 and J is TRBJ2-6; 7 nucleotides line up with TRBD1. The germline CDR1 and CDR2 sequences are SGHNT and YYREEE (reference sequence). This CDR3 has 15 residues. V gave up 5 bases and J gave up 4 bases; unmatched junction bases: 6.

V gene TRBV6-5 combines with J gene TRBJ1-2, with D hard to call. Trimming removed 5 bases at V and 7 bases at J, with 11 bases between. Germline loops: CDR1 MNHEY, CDR2 SVGAGI. This CDR3 comprises 12 residues. The DNA of the CDR3 is TGTGCCAGCAGTACAGCAGTCGCTGGCTACACCTTC. It yields the protein CASSTAVAGYTF.

The chain has TRBV7-2 and TRBJ2-7; 10 nucleotides agree with TRBD2. The germline CDR1 and CDR2 sequences are SGHTA and FQGNSA. This CDR3 contains 17 residues. Trimming cost V 5 bases and J 0 bases; bases outside gene matches: 10. The CDR3 region is CASSPFPAGGNSYEQYF. CDR3 nucleotide sequence: TGTGCCAGCAGCCCATTCCCAGCGGGAGGGAACTCCTACGAGCAGTACTTC.

V and J are TRBV10-3 and TRBJ1-5; 11 bases match TRBD1. V lost 10 bases, J lost 4 bases, and 6 bases stayed unmatched. The CDR3 consists of 14 residues. CDR1 is ENHRY, CDR2 SYGVKD, per germline. CDR3 protein: CATGTGGSNQPQHF. CDR3 sequence (DNA): TGTGCCACCGGGACAGGGGGGTCAAATCAGCCCCAGCATTTT.

This rearrangement joins TRBV6-5 to TRBJ1-4, with a tentative D call TRBD1 (5 bases). The CDR3 is 14 residues long. Germline V gene lookup returns CDR1 MNHEY and CDR2 SVGAGI. V lost 5 bases and J 4 bases, leaving 11 bases between the germline ends. CDR3 sequence: CASSRTKSNEKLFF. In DNA, the CDR3 is TGTGCCAGCAGTAGGACAAAGAGTAATGAAAAACTGTTTTTT.

J is TRBJ2-6 and V is TRBV3-1 (or the pseudogene TRBV3-2); TRBD2 agrees at 7 bases. Per germline, CDR1 LGHDT and CDR2 YNNKEL (reference sequence). The ends lost 3 bases at V and 0 bases at J; junction bases unmatched: 5. The CDR3 totals 17 residues. As DNA, the CDR3 is TGTGCCAGCAGCCAGGGGGAGGGCCGCTCTGGGGCCAACGTCCTGACTTTC. Its protein is CASSQGEGRSGANVLTF.

The V call is TRBV3-1 (or the pseudogene TRBV3-2), the J call TRBJ1-3; no definite D call. CDR1 and CDR2 (germline): LGHDT, YNNKEL (reference sequence). The CDR3 has 14 amino acids. V dropped 4 bases and J dropped 1 base, with 8 bases sitting between them. The CDR3 DNA reads TGTGCCAGCAGCCTACAGATATCTGGAAACACCATATATTTT. Its protein product is CASSLQISGNTIYF.

This rearrangement joins TRBV4-3 to TRBJ1-4; D unresolved. This CDR3 contains 18 residues. Germline CDR1 reads LGHNA; CDR2 reads YSLEER. Trimming removed 0 bases at V and 7 bases at J, with 21 bases between. CDR3 nucleotide sequence: TGCGCCAGCAGCCAAGATGCTCTTAATTCCTGGGGAGGTGAAAAACTGTTTTTT. It encodes CASSQDALNSWGGEKLFF.

This clone occurred once. The CDR3 protein is CASMGGLGAKNIQYF. The CDR3 DNA is TGTGCCAGTATGGGGGGGCTGGGAGCCAAAAACATTCAGTACTTC. The rearrangement links TRBV19 to TRBJ2-4, with D perhaps matching TRBD2 (7 bases). CDR1 and CDR2 from the germline V gene are LNHDA and SQIVND (reference sequence). Trimming removed 7 bases from V and 0 bases from J, with 13 bases in between. There are 15 residues in the CDR3. The full variable domain, its missing parts supplied by reference TRBV19 and TRBJ2-4, is DGGITQSPKYLFRKEGQNVTLSCEQNLNHDAMYWYRQDPGQGLRLIYYSQIVNDFQKGDIAEGYSVSREKKESFPLTVTSAQKNPTAFYLCASMGGLGAKNIQYFGAGTRLSVL.

The chain combines TRBV27 with TRBJ2-5; D is perhaps TRBD2 (5 bases). The germline gives CDR1 MNHEY, CDR2 SMNVEV (reference sequence). The V gene lost 5 bases and the J gene lost 7 bases, with 14 bases spanning the gap. This CDR3 comprises 13 residues. CDR3 bases: TGTGCCAGCAGTATCCGGGGAGATTGGACCCAGTACTTC. Protein: CASSIRGDWTQYF.

The rearrangement joins TRBV19 to TRBJ2-5; D unresolved. The germline gives CDR1 LNHDA, CDR2 SQIVND (reference sequence). The CDR3 is 14 amino acids. The ends were cut back, 5 bases at V and 5 bases at J, with 15 bases in the middle. The chain's CDR3 is CASSLEAWVETQYF. For the CDR3, the DNA is TGTGCCAGTAGTCTCGAAGCATGGGTGGAGACCCAGTACTTC. The variable domain in full, with the rest retrieved from reference TRBV19 and TRBJ2-5, is DGGITQSPKYLFRKEGQNVTLSCEQNLNHDAMYWYRQDPGQGLRLIYYSQIVNDFQKGDIAEGYSVSREKKESFPLTVTSAQKNPTAFYLCASSLEAWVETQYFGPGTRLLVL.

Note on this clone: Different DNA sequences within this sample yield the same CDR3. The chain joins TRBV6-2 or TRBV6-3 to TRBJ1-5; D remains unclear. V was clipped by 4 bases and J by 4 bases, with 5 bases between them. The germline gives CDR1 MNHEY, CDR2 SVGEGT. The CDR3 loop spans 12 amino acids. The CDR3 DNA follows: TGTGCCAGCAGTTTACCTAATCAGCCCCAGCATTTT. Residues: CASSLPNQPQHF.

The CDR3 spells CATSDPNSNQPQHF. The DNA for the CDR3 is TGTGCCACCAGTGATCCCAATAGCAATCAGCCCCAGCATTTT. The chain recombines TRBV24-1 with TRBJ1-5, with unresolved D. V was clipped by 3 bases and J by 0 bases, with 5 bases between them. The germline V gene has CDR1 KGHDR and CDR2 SFDVKD. This CDR3 is 14 amino acids long.

The gene calls are TRBV6-4 and TRBJ2-3; 8 bases match TRBD1. V shed 0 bases, J shed 1 base, and the junction held 3 bases outside the gene matches. Per germline, CDR1 MRHNA and CDR2 SNTAGT. The CDR3 runs 16 residues. CDR3 amino acids: CASSDSPGQGTDTQYF. CDR3 DNA sequence: TGTGCCAGCAGTGACTCGCCGGGACAGGGCACAGATACGCAGTATTTT.

This chain joins TRBV4-2 and TRBJ1-2; 8 nucleotides agree with TRBD1. The junction had 3 bases not matched to a gene; V was cut back by 3 bases and J by 0 bases. This CDR3 has 15 amino acids. The germline CDR1 and CDR2 sequences are LGHNA and YNFKEQ. The CDR3 here is CASSQEQGANYGYTF. The CDR3 DNA follows: TGTGCCAGCAGCCAGGAACAGGGGGCTAACTATGGCTACACCTTC.

The rearrangement links TRBV24-1 to TRBJ1-1; TRBD1 might be the D (5 bases). Trimming removed 5 bases from V and 12 bases from J, with 18 bases in between. Germline V CDR1 and CDR2: KGHDR, SFDVKD. This CDR3 comprises 13 residues. The CDR3: CATSGMGSQGPFF. The CDR3 DNA follows: TGTGCCACCAGTGGGATGGGGTCGCAGGGACCTTTCTTT.

The count of this clone is one. The chain has TRBV28 and TRBJ2-6, with D unresolved. CDR3 size: 15 residues. V was clipped by 4 bases and J by 0 bases, with 7 bases between them. Germline V lookup: CDR1 MDHEN, CDR2 SYDVKM. CDR3 DNA: TGTGCCAGCAGTTCCCAGAGCTCTGGGGCCAACGTCCTGACTTTC. Protein: CASSSQSSGANVLTF.

The chain joins TRBV7-8 to TRBJ2-7; 10 bases are a match to TRBD1. Germline V gene sequence: CDR1 SGHVS, CDR2 FQNEAQ. The trim removed 0 bases at V and 3 bases at J, leaving 2 bases unmatched. The CDR3 runs to 15 residues. This CDR3 is CASSLAGDRGYEQYF. The DNA of the CDR3 is TGTGCCAGCAGCTTAGCGGGGGACAGGGGCTACGAGCAGTACTTC.

Concerning this clone itself: In the same sample, other DNA sequences code for this CDR3. The chain links TRBV10-3 to TRBJ1-2, with TRBD1 as a possible D gene (5 bases). Trimming pared 3 bases from V and 2 bases from J, leaving 10 bases between. This CDR3 is built from 14 residues. From germline, CDR1 is ENHRY and CDR2 SYGVKD. The CDR3 DNA reads TGTGCCATCAGTGAATCAGGGAGGAACTATGGCTACACCTTC. Its protein is CAISESGRNYGYTF.